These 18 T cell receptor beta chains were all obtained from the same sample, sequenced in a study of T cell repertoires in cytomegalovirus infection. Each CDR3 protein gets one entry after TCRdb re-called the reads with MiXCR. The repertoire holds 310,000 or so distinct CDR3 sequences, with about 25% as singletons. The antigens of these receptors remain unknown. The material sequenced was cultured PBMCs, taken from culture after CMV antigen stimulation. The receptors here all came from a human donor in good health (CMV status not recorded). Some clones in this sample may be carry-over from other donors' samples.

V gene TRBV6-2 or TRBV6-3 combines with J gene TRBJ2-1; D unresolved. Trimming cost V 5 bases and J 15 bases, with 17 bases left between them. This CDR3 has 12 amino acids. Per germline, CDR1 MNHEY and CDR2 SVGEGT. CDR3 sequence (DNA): TGTGCCAGCAGTACCGCCCTTTCCGGTCTGTTCTTC. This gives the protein CASSTALSGLFF.

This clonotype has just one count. This CDR3 is CASRRVFSNTEAFF. CDR3 nucleotide sequence: TGTGCCAGCAGACGTGTTTTCTCGAACACTGAAGCTTTCTTT. V usage is TRBV3-1 and J usage is TRBJ1-1; no definite D call. The CDR3 runs 14 residues. Trimming removed 6 bases from V and 1 base from J, with 12 bases in between. CDR1 is LGHDT, CDR2 YNNKEL, per germline (reference sequence).

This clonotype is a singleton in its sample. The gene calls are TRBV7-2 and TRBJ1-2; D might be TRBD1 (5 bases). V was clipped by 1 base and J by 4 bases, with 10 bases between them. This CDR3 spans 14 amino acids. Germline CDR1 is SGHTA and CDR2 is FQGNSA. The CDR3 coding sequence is TGTGCCAGCAGCTTAGGCAGGGAGATCTATGGCTACACCTTC. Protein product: CASSLGREIYGYTF.

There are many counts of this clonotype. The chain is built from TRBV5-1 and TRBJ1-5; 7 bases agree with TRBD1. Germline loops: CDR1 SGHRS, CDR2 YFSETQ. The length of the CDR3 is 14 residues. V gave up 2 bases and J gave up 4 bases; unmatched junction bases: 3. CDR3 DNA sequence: TGCGCCAGCAGCTTAGAGGGACAGAATCAGCCCCAGCATTTT. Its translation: CASSLEGQNQPQHF.

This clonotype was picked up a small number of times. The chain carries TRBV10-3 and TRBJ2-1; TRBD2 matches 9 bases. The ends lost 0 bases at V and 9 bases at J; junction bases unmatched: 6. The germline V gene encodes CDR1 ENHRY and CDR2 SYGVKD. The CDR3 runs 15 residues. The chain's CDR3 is CAISESKREVTEQFF. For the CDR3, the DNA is TGTGCCATCAGTGAGTCAAAGCGGGAGGTGACTGAGCAGTTCTTC.

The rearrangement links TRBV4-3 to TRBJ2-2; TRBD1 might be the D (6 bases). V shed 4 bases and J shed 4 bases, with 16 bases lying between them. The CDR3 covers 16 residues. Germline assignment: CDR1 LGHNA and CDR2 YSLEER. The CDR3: CASSPTDSSPTGELFF. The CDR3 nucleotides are TGCGCCAGCAGCCCCACGGACAGCTCGCCCACCGGGGAGCTGTTTTTT.

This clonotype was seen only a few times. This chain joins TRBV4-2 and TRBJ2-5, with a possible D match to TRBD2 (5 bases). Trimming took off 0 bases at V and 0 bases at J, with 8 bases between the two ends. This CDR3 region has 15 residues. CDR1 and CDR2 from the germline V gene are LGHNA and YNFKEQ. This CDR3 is CASSQDGGHQETQYF. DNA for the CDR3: TGTGCCAGCAGCCAAGATGGAGGACACCAAGAGACCCAGTACTTC.

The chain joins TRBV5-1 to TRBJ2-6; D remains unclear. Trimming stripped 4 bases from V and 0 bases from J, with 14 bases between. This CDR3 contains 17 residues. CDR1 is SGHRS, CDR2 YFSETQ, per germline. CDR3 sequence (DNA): TGCGCCAGCAGCCTCGGCACTTCCCTCTCTGGGGCCAACGTCCTGACTTTC. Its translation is CASSLGTSLSGANVLTF.

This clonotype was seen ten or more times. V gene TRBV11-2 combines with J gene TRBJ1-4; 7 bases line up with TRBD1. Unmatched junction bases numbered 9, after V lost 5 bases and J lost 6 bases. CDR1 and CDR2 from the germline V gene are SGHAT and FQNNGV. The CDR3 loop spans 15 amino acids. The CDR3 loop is CASSLNGQDHEKLFF. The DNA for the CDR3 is TGTGCCAGCAGCCTAAACGGACAGGATCATGAAAAACTGTTTTTT.

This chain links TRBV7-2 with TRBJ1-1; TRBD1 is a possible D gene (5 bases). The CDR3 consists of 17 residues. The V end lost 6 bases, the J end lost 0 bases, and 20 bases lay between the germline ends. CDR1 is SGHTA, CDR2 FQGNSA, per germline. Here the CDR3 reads CASRKTREAGLNTEAFF. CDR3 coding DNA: TGTGCCAGCAGGAAAACCAGGGAAGCGGGGTTGAACACTGAAGCTTTCTTT. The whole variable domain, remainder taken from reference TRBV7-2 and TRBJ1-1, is GAGVSQSPSNKVTEKGKDVELRCDPISGHTALYWYRQSLGQGLEFLIYFQGNSAPDKSGLPSDRFSAERTGGSVSTLTIQRTQQEDSAVYLCASRKTREAGLNTEAFFGQGTRLTVV.

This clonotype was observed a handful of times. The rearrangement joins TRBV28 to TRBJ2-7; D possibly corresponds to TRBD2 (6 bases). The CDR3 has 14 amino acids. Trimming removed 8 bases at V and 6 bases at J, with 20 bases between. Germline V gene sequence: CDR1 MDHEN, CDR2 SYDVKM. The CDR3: CASEFPGTSREQYF. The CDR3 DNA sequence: TGTGCCAGCGAATTTCCCGGGACTTCCCGCGAGCAGTACTTC. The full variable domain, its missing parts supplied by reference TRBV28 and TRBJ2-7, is DVKVTQSSRYLVKRTGEKVFLECVQDMDHENMFWYRQDPGLGLRLIYFSYDVKMKEKGDIPEGYSVSREKKERFSLILESASTNQTSMYLCASEFPGTSREQYFGPGTRLTVT.

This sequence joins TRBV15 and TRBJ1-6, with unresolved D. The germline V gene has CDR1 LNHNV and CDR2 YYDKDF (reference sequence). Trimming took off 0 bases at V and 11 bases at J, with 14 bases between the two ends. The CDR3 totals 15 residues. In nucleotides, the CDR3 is TGTGCCACCAGCAGAGATCGAGGGTCTGGGACACCCCTCCACTTT. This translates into CATSRDRGSGTPLHF.

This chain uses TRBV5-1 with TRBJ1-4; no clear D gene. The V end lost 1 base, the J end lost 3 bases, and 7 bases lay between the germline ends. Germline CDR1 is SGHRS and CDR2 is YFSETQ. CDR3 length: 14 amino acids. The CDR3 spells CASSLFGANEKLFF. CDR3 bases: TGCGCCAGCAGCTTGTTTGGGGCTAATGAAAAACTGTTTTTT.

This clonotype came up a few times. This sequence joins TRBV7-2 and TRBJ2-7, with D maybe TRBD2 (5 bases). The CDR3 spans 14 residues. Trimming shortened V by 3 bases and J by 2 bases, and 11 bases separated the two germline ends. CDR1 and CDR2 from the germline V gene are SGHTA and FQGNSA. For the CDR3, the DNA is TGTGCCAGCAGCTTTAGTTCCGGGGCCTACGAGCAGTACTTC. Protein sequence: CASSFSSGAYEQYF.

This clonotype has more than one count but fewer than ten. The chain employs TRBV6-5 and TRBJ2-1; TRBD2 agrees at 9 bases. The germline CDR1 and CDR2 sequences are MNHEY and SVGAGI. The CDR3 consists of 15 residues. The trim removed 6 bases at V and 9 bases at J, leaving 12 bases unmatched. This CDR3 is CASRARQGLAGEQFF. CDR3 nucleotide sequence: TGTGCCAGCAGAGCCAGACAGGGACTAGCCGGTGAGCAGTTCTTC.

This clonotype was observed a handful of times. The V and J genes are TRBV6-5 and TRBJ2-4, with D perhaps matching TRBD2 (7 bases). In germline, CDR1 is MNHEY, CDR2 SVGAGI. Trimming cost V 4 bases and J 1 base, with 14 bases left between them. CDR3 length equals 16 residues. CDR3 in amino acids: CASSSEGGKAKNIQYF. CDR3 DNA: TGTGCCAGCAGTTCAGAGGGGGGGAAGGCCAAAAACATTCAGTACTTC.

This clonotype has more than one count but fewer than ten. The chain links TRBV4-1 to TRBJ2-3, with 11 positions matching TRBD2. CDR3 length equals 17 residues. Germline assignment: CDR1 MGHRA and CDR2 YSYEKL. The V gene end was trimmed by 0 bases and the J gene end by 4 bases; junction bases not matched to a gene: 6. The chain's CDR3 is CASSQDSLAGDPDTQYF. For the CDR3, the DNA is TGCGCCAGCAGCCAAGACTCACTAGCGGGAGACCCAGATACGCAGTATTTT.

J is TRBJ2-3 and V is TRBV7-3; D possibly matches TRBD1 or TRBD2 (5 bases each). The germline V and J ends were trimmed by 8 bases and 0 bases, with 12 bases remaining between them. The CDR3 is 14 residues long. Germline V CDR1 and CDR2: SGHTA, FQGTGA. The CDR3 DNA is TGTGCCAGCCAGACGGGGCCTAGCACAGATACGCAGTATTTT. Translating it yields CASQTGPSTDTQYF.